This T cell receptor beta chain was found in a study of Ad26.COV2.S vaccination and SARS-CoV-2 variants. This clone occurred once. TCRdb keeps only in-frame clones here, not all; method: immunoSEQ multiplex PCR. Of fewer than 600,000 clones in the sample, 89% were seen once. Stated treatment: over 15 received Ad26.COV2.S at low or high dose, single or two shots; roughly five received placebo; per-sample allocation not given. At day 63 after the first vaccine or placebo injection, samples were drawn. From germline, CDR1 is SGHRS and CDR2 YFSETQ. The CDR3 is 15 residues long. The germline V and J ends were trimmed by 4 bases and 4 bases, with 17 bases remaining between them.

The chain uses TRBV5-1 and TRBJ1-2, with D possibly TRBD1 on 6 matching bases. Sequenced here: peripheral blood, sampled in a trial of Ad26.COV2.S vaccine versus placebo. This clonotype originated in a person between 18 and 59 years old who received the Ad26.COV2.S COVID-19 vaccine or a placebo. CDR3 nucleotide sequence: TGCGCCAGCAGCCAATTCGACAGGCCTCCCTATGGCTACACCTTC. Amino acid sequence: CASSQFDRPPYGYTF.